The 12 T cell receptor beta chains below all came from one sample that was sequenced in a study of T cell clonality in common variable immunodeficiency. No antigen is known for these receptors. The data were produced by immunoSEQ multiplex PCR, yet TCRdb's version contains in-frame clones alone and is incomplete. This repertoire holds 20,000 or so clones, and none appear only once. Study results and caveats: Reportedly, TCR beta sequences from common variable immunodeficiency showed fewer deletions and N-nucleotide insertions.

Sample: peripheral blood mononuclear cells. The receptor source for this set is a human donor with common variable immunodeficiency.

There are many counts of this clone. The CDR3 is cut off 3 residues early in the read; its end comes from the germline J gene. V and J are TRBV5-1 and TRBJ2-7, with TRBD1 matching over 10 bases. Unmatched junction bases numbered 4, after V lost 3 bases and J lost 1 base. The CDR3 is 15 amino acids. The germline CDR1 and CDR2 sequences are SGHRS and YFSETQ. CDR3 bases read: TGCGCCAGCAGCTACCGGGACAGGGGTTCCTACGAG. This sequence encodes CASSYRDRGSYE. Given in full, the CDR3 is CASSYRDRGSYEQYF. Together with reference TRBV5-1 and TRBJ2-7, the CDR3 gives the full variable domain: KAGVTQTPRYLIKTRGQQVTLSCSPISGHRSVSWYQQTPGQGLQFLFEYFSETQRNKGNFPGRFSGRQFSNSRSEMNVSTLELGDSALYLCASSYRDRGSYEQYFGPGTRLTVT.

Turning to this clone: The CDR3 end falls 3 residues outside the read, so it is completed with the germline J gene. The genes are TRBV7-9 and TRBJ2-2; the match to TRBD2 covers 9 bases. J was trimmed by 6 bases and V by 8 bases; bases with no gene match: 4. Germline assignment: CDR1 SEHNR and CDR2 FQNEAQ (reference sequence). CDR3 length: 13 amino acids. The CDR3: CASPGGGAGELFF. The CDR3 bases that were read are TGTGCCAGCCCCGGCGGGGGGGCCGGGGAG.

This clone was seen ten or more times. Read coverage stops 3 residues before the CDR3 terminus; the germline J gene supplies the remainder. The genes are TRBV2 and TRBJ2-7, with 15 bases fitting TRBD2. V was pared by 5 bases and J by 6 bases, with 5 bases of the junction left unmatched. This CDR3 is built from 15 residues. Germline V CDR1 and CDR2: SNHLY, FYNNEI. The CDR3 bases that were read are TGTGCCAGCAGTTCCGGGACTAGCGGGAGGTTCGAG. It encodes CASSSGTSGRFE. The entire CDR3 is CASSSGTSGRFEQYF.

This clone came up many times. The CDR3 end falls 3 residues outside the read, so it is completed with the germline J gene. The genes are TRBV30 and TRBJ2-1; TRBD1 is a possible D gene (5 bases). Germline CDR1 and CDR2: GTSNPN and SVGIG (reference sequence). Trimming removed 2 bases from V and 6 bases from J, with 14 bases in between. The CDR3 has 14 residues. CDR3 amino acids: CAWSTGRVVNEQFF. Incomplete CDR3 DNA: TGTGCCTGGAGTACAGGCAGGGTGGTCAATGAG.

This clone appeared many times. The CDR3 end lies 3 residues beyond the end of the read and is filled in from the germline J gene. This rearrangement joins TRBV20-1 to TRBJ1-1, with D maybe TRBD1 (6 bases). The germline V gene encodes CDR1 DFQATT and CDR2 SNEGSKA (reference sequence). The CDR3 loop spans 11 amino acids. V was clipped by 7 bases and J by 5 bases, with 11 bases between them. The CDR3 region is CSVTGNTEAFF. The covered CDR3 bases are TGCAGTGTAACAGGGAATACTGAA.

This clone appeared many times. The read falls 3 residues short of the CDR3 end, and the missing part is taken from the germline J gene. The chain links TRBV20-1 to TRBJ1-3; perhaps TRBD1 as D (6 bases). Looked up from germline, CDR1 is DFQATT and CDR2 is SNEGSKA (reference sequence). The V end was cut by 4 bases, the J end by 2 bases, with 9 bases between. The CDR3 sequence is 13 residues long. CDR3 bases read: TGCAGTGCTAATTCAGGGGCTGGAAACACC. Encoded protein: CSANSGAGNT. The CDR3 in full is CSANSGAGNTIYF.

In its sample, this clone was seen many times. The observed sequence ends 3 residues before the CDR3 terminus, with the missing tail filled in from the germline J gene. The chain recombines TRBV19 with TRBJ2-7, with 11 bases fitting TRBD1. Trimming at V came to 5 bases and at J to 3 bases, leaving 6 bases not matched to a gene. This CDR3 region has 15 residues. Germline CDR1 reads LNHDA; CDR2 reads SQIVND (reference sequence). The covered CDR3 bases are TGTGCCAGTAGTTTGGGACAGGGGGGGAACTACGAG. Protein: CASSLGQGGNYE. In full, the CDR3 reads CASSLGQGGNYEQYF.

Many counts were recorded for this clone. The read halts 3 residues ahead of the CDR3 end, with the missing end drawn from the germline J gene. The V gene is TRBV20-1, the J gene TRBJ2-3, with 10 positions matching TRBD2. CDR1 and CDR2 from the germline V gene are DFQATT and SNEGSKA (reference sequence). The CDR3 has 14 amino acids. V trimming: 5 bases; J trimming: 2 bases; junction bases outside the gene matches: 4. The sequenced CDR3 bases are TGCAGTGCTGTAAGCGGGAGGGCCACAGATACG. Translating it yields CSAVSGRATDT. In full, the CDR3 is CSAVSGRATDTQYF.

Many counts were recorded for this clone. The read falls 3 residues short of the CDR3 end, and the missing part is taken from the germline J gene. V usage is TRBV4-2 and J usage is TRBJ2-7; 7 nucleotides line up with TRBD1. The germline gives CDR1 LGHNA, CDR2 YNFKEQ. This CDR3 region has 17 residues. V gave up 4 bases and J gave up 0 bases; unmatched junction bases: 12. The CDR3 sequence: CASSRQGAGSDSYEQYF. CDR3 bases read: TGTGCCAGCAGCCGACAGGGCGCGGGTTCGGACTCCTACGAG.

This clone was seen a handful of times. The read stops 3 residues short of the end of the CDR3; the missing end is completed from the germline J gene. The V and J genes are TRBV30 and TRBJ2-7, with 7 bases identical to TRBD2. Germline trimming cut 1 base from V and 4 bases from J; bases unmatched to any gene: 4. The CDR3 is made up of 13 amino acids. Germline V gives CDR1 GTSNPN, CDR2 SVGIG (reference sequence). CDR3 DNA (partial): TGTGCCTGGAGTGGGACTAGTTGGTACGAG. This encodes CAWSGTSWYE. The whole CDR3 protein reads CAWSGTSWYEQYF.

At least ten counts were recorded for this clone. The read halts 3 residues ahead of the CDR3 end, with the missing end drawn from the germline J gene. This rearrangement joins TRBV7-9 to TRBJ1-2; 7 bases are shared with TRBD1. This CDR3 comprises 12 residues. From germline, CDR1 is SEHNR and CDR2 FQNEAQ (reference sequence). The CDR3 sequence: CASSLDRGGYTF. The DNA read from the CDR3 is TGTGCCAGCAGCTTAGACAGGGGAGGC.

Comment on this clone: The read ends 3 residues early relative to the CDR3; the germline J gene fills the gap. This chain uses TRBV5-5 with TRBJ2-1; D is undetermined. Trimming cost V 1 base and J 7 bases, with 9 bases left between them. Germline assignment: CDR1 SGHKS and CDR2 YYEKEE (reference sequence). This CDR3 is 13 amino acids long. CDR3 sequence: CASSLHNPNEQFF. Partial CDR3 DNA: TGTGCCAGCAGCTTGCACAACCCGAATGAG. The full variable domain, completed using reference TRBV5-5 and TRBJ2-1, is DAGVTQSPTHLIKTRGQQVTLRCSPISGHKSVSWYQQVLGQGPQFIFQYYEKEERGRGNFPDRFSARQFPNYSSELNVNALLLGDSALYLCASSLHNPNEQFFGPGTRLTVL.